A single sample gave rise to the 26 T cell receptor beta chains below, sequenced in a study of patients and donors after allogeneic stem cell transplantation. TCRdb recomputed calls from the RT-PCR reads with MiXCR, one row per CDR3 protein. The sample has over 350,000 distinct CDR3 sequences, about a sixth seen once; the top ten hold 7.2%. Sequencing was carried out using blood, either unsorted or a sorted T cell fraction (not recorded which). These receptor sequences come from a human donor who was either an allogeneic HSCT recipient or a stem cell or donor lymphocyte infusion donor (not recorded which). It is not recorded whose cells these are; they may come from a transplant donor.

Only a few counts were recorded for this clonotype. The CDR3 here is CASSLTHSGTSAYNEQFF. The CDR3 bases are TGCGCCAGCAGCTTGACGCACTCTGGGACTAGCGCATACAATGAGCAGTTCTTC. The chain carries TRBV5-1 and TRBJ2-1; 10 bases align to TRBD2. CDR3 length: 18 amino acids. With 1 base clipped from V and 4 bases from J, the junction kept 11 bases outside the gene matches. The germline V gene has CDR1 SGHRS and CDR2 YFSETQ.

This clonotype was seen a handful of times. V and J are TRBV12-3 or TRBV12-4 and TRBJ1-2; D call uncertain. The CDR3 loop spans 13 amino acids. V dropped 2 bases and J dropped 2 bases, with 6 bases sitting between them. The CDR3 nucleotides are TGTGCCAGCAGTTTATCGCGCAACTATGGCTACACCTTC. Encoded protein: CASSLSRNYGYTF.

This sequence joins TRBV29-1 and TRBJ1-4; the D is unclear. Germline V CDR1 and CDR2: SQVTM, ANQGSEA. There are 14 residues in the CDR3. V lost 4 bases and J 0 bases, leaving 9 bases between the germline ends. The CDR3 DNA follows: TGCAGCGTTGCCCCAGGAGCAACTAATGAAAAACTGTTTTTT. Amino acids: CSVAPGATNEKLFF.

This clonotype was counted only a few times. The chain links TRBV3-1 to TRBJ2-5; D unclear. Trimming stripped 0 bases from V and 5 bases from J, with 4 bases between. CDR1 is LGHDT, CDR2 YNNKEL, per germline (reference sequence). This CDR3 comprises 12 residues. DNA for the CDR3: TGTGCCAGCAGCCAAGAATTCGAGACCCAGTACTTC. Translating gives CASSQEFETQYF.

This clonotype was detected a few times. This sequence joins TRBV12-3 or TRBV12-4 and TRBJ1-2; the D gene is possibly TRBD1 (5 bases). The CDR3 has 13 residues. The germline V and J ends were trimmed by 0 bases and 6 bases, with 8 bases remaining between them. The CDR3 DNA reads TGTGCCAGCAGTTTAGCCAGGGTCGATGGCTACACCTTC. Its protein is CASSLARVDGYTF.

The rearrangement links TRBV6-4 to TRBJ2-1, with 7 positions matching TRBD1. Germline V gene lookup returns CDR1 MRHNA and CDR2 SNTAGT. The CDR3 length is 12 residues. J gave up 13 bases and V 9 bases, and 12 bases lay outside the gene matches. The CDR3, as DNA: TGTGCCAGTAGTCCTTCGAGGGGGCCCCAGTTCTTC. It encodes CASSPSRGPQFF.

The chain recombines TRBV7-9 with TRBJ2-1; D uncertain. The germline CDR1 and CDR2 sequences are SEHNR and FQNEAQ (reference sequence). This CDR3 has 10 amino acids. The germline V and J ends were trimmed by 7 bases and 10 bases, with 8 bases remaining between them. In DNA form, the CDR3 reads TGTGCCAGCATCTCAAACGAGCAGTTCTTC. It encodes CASISNEQFF.

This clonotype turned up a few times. The CDR3 loop is CASSVVRSNEQFF. CDR3 coding DNA: TGTGCCAGCAGCGTAGTCAGGTCTAATGAGCAGTTCTTC. V and J are TRBV9 and TRBJ2-1; D unresolved. CDR1 is SGDLS and CDR2 is YYNGEE in the germline V gene. V was cut by 0 bases and J by 7 bases, with 8 bases left in between. The CDR3 sequence is 13 residues long. The full variable domain, with the rest looked up from reference TRBV9 and TRBJ2-1, is DSGVTQTPKHLITATGQRVTLRCSPRSGDLSVYWYQQSLDQGLQFLIQYYNGEERAKGNILERFSAQQFPDLHSELNLSSLELGDSALYFCASSVVRSNEQFFGPGTRLTVL.

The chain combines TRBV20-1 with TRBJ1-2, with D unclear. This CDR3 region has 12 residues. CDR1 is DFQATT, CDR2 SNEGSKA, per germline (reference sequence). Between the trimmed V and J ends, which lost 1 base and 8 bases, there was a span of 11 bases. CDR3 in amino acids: CSARAGQAGYTF. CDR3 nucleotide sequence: TGCAGTGCTAGAGCCGGCCAGGCGGGCTACACCTTC.

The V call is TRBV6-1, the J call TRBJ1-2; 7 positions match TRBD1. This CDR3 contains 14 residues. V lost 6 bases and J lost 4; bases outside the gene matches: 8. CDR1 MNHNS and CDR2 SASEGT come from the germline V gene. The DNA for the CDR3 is TGTGCCAGCAGCCGGGGACAGTTGGGCTATGGCTACACCTTC. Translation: CASSRGQLGYGYTF.

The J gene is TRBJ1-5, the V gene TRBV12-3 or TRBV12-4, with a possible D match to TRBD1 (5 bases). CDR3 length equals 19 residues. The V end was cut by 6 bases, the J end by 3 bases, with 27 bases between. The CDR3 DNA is TGTGCCAGCAGCCCCCGGGGGTCGGGGAACCACCAGTTCAATCAGCCCCAGCATTTT. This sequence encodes CASSPRGSGNHQFNQPQHF.

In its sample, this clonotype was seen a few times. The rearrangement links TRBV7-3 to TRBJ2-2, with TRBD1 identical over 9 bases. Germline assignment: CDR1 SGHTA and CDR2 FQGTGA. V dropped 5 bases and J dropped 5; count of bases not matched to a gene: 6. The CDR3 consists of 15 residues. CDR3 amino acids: CASSEGQGKTGELFF. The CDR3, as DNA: TGTGCCAGCAGCGAGGGACAGGGCAAGACCGGGGAGCTGTTTTTT.

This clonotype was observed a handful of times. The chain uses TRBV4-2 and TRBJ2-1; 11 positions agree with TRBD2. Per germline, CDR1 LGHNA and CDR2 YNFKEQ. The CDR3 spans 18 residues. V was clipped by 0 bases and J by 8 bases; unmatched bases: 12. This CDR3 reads CASSQDGSGGAGFYEQFF. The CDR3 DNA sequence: TGTGCCAGCAGCCAAGATGGTAGCGGGGGGGCAGGTTTCTATGAGCAGTTCTTC.

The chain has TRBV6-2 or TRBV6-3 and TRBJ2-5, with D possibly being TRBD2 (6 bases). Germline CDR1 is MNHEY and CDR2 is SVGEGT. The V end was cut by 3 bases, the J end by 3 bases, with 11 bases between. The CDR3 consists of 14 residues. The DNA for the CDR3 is TGTGCCAGCAGTTATCGGTCGGGAGAAGAGACCCAGTACTTC. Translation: CASSYRSGEETQYF.

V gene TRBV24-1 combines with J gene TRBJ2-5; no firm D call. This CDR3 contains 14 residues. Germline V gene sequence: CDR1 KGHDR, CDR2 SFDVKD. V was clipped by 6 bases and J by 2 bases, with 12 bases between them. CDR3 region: CATSPTGPQETQYF. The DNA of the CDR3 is TGTGCCACCAGTCCGACCGGGCCTCAAGAGACCCAGTACTTC.

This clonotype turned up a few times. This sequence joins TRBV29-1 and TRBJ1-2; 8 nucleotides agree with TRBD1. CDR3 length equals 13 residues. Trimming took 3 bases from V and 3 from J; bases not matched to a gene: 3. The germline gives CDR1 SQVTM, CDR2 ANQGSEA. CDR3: CSVEGQEDYGYTF. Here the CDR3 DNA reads TGCAGCGTTGAGGGACAGGAAGACTATGGCTACACCTTC.

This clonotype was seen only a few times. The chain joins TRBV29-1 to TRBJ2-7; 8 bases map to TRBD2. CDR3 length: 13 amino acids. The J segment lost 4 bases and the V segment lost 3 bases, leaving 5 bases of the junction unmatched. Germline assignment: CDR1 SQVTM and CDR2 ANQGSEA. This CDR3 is CSVDGASGYEQYF. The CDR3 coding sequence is TGCAGCGTTGACGGGGCTAGCGGGTACGAGCAGTACTTC.

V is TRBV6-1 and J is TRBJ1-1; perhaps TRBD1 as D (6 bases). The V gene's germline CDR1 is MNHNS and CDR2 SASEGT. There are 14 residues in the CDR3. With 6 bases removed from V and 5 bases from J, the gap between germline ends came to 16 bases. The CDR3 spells CASRWRDKGTEAFF. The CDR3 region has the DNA TGTGCCAGCAGATGGCGGGACAAAGGGACTGAAGCTTTCTTT.

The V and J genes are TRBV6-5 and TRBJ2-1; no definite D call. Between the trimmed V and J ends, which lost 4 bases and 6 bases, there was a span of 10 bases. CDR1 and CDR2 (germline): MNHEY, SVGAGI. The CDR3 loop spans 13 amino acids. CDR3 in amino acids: CASSSFLGNEQFF. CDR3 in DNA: TGTGCCAGCAGTTCATTCCTAGGCAATGAGCAGTTCTTC.

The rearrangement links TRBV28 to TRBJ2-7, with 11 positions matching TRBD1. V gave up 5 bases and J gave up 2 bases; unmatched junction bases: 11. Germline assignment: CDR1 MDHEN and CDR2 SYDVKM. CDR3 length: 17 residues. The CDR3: CASSLGLGTGGAYEQYF. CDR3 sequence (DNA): TGTGCCAGCAGTCTAGGACTAGGGACAGGGGGGGCCTACGAGCAGTACTTC.

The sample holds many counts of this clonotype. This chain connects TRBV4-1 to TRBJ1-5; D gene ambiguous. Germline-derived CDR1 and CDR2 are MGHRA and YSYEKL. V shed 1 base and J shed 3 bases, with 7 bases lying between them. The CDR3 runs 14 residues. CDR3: CASSQASFNQPQHF. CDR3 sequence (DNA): TGCGCCAGCAGCCAAGCCAGCTTCAATCAGCCCCAGCATTTT.

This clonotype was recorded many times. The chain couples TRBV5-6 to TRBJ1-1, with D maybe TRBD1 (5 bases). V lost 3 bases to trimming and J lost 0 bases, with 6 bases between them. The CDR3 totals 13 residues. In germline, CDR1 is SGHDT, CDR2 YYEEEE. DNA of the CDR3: TGTGCCAGCAGCTCGGGGCTGAACACTGAAGCTTTCTTT. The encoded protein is CASSSGLNTEAFF.

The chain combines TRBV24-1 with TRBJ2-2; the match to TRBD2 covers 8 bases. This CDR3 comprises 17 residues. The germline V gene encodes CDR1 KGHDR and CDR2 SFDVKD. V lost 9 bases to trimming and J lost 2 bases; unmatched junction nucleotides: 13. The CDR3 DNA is TGTGCCACCCGGGCTCGAGAGCGGGGGATCAACACCGGGGAGCTGTTTTTT. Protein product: CATRARERGINTGELFF.

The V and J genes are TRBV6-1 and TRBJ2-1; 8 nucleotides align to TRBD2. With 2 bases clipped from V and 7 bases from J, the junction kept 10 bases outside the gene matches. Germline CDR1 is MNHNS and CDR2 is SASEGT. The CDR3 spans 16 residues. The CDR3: CASSESTSGLGNEQFF. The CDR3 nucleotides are TGTGCCAGCAGTGAATCTACTAGCGGTTTGGGGAATGAGCAGTTCTTC.

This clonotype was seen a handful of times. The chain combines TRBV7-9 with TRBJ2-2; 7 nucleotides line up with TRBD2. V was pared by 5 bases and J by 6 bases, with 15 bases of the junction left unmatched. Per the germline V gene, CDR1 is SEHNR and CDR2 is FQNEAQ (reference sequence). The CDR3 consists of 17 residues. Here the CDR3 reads CASSPSGMSRGAGELFF. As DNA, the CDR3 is TGTGCCAGCAGCCCAAGCGGGATGTCCCGTGGGGCCGGGGAGCTGTTTTTT.

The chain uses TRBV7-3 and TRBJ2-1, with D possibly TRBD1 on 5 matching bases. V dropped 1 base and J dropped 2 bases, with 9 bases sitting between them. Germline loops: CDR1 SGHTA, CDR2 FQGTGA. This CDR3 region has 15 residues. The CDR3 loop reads CASSLNQGTYNEQFF. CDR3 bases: TGTGCCAGCAGCTTAAACCAGGGTACCTACAATGAGCAGTTCTTC. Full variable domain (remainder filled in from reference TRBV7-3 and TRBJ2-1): GAGVSQTPSNKVTEKGKYVELRCDPISGHTALYWYRQSLGQGPEFLIYFQGTGAADDSGLPNDRFFAVRPEGSVSTLKIQRTERGDSAVYLCASSLNQGTYNEQFFGPGTRLTVL.